The clone carrying this TCR beta chain has a single count. These data are taken from a study of blood T cell repertoires in COVID-19. The wider study: Acute and convalescent COVID-19 specimens originated in the United States, Italy and Spain. PBMCs, B-cell-depleted T cells, or T cells were the source of the cDNA or gDNA that made up the material.

The CDR3 length is 15 residues. Germline CDR1 LGHDT, CDR2 YNNKEL (reference sequence). V lost 4 bases and J 4 bases, leaving 14 bases between the germline ends. Original data processing: Amplification with reference gene primers provided the estimates of nucleated cell counts. Data came from immunoSEQ multiplex PCR; TCRdb stores just in-frame clones and leaves some out. V, J and clone size were drawn from that table, and D and trimming were deduced from the DNA. The table lists some 190,000 clones, approximately 85% of them singletons, with roughly 4.6% in the top ten. The genes are TRBV3-1 (or the pseudogene TRBV3-2) and TRBJ2-1; possible D gene TRBD2, 5 bases. Sequenced input: peripheral blood. This receptor was taken from a woman between 70 and 85 years old with active or convalescent COVID-19. The CDR3 DNA follows: TGTGCCAGCAGCCCCCGGCGGACTTCTTACAATGAGCAGTTCTTC. Translation gives CASSPRRTSYNEQFF.